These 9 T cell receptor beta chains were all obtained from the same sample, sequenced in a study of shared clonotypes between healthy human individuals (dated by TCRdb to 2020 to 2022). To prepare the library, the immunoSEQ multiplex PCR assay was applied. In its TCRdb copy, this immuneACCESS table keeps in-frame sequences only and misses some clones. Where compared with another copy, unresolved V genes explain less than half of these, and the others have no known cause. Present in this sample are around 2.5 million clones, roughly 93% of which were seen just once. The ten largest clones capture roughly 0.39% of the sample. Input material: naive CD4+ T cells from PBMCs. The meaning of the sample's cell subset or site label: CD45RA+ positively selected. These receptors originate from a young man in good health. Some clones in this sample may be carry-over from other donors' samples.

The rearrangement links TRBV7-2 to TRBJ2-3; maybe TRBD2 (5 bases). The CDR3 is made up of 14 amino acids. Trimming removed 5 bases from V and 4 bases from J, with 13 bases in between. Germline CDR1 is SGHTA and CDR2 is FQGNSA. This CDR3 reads CASSLIGVPDTQYF. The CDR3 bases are TGTGCCAGCAGCCTCATCGGGGTCCCAGATACGCAGTATTTT.

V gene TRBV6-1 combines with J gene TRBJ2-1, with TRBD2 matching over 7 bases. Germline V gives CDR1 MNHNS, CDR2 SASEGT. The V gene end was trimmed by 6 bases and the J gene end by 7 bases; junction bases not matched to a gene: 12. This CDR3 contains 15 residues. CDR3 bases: TGTGCCAGCAGGAGGGGCGGGAGCACAGCGAATGAGCAGTTCTTC. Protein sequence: CASRRGGSTANEQFF.

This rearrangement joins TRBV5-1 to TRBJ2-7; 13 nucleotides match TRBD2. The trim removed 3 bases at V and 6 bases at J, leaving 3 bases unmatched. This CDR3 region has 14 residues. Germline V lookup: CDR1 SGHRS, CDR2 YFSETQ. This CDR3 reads CASSYWTSGSEQYF. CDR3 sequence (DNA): TGCGCCAGCAGCTATTGGACTAGCGGGAGCGAGCAGTACTTC.

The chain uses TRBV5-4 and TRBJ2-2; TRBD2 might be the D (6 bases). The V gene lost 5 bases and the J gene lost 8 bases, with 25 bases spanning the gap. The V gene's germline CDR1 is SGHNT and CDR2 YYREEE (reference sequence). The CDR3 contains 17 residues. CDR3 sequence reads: CASSPRGGGMALGELFF. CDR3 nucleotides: TGTGCCAGCAGTCCCCGAGGAGGCGGGATGGCCTTGGGGGAGCTGTTTTTT.

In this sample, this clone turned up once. The CDR3 DNA is TGTGCCAGCAGCGCCCCCTCGGAAGCACCCACCGGGGAGCTGTTTTTT. It translates to CASSAPSEAPTGELFF. This chain links TRBV9 with TRBJ2-2; D remains ambiguous. V dropped 3 bases and J dropped 4 bases, with 16 bases sitting between them. CDR3 length equals 16 residues. Germline V gene data show CDR1 as SGDLS and CDR2 as YYNGEE.

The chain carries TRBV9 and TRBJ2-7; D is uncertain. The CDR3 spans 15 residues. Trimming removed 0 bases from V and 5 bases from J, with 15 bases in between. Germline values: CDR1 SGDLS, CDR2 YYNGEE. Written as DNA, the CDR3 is TGTGCCAGCAGCGTAGACGGAAACCCTCCAGACGAGCAGTACTTC. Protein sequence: CASSVDGNPPDEQYF.

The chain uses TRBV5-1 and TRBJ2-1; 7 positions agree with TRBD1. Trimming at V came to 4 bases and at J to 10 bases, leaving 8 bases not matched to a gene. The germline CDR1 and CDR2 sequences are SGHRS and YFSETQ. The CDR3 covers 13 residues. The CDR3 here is CASSPRTGGEQFF. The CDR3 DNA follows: TGCGCCAGCAGCCCCCGGACAGGTGGCGAGCAGTTCTTC.

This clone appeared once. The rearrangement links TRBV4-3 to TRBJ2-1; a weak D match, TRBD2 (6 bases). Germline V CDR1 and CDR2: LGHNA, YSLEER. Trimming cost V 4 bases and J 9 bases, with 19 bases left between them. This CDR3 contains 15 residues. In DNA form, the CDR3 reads TGCGCCAGCAGCCTGGGGACTTACTCCTACGGTGAGCAGTTCTTC. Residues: CASSLGTYSYGEQFF.

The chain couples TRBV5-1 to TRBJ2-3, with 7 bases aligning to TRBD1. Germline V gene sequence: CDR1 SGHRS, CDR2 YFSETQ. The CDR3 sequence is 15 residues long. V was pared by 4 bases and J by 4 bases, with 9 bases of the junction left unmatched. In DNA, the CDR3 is TGCGCCAGCAGCCCGCTCGGGACAGCGTCAGATACGCAGTATTTT. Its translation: CASSPLGTASDTQYF.